This record looks at one T cell receptor beta chain sequence and its context. Across about two dozen US areas, participants ranged in age from about 18 to 100 years. This record belongs to a study of blood T cell repertoires in COVID-19. TCRdb's table, derived via immunoSEQ multiplex PCR, lists solely in-frame clones and lacks some. The sample yields fewer than 300,000 clones, approximately 92% seen once. Germline V gene data show CDR1 as SGDLS and CDR2 as YYNGEE. The V and J ends lost 4 bases and 4 bases, in that order; junction bases with no gene match: 16. The CDR3 totals 19 residues. The sequenced sample was PBMCs or T cells enriched from blood (not recorded which). The source is a woman in her twenties or thirties who had recovered from COVID-19. The chain couples TRBV9 to TRBJ2-5; 13 bases map to TRBD2. This CDR3 is CASSPPSGTSGKRGETQYF. The CDR3 coding sequence is TGTGCCAGCAGCCCCCCTTCCGGGACTAGCGGGAAGCGGGGAGAGACCCAGTACTTC.